What follows describes a single T cell receptor (beta chain). Its antigen specificity is not known. One base away there is no much larger clone; base qualities are not given. This specimen comes from a study of cytomegalovirus exposure and HLA in healthy donors (TCRdb year 2017). As for the study more broadly: The roughly 670 repertoires of the first cohort and the 95 to 150 validation repertoires were produced on the same platform, according to a later analysis. The aim of the study was to test whether cataloging public T cell receptors could identify signatures of past pathogen exposure. High-throughput TCR immunosequencing, statistical association of individual TCRs with disease status, and machine learning were combined to predict cytomegalovirus infection status. Along with the roughly 710-subject first cohort, a separate validation cohort of about 110 different subjects was used.

Separate from the approximately 670-subject first cohort, the validation cohort of 95 to 150 subjects was the group to which the donors belonged. Receptor amplification or capture employed the immunoSEQ multiplex PCR assay. Turning to the authors' computational methods: A statistical classification framework was built to diagnose cytomegalovirus status from the catalog of TCR beta chain sequences. Imported from immuneACCESS, the table was reduced by TCRdb to in-frame sequences with V and J called. These copies leave out some clones; in studies compared against another copy, an unresolved V gene accounts for under half, and the cause of the remainder is not known. V, J and clone size reflect that table, while D and trimming were determined from the DNA. Here the sample has 100,000 to 150,000 clones; 89% occur a single time. The ten largest clonotypes hold around 1.3% of the sample. Summary of the overall study and its limitations: In vitro tests confirmed that a few of the cytomegalovirus-associated TCR beta chains recognize cytomegalovirus antigens. A later analysis had no HLA typing for the validation cohort, so co-occurrence there was scored across all 110 or so repertoires. The study listed approximately 160 TCR beta chains as associated with cytomegalovirus. According to the authors, the approach could potentially be generalized to other disease states and immunological phenotypes. Across donors, most TCR sequences were observed very rarely, whereas some public TCRs were present in many individuals. A later analysis found that TCRs clustered in the first cohort also tended to co-occur in the roughly 110 validation repertoires, with about 94% of cluster scores above 0. The classifier was reported to diagnose cytomegalovirus status with high specificity and sensitivity in both the original and validation cohorts.

The source of this sequence is a woman in her late teens or twenties in good health and CMV-seronegative. Material: PBMCs.

The DNA is as follows: TGTGCCAGCAGTGAAGCGGGACAGGCTCCAACTGAAGCTTTCTTT. Translation gives CASSEAGQAPTEAFF. Recombination linked TRBV2 to TRBJ1-1; a stretch of 8 junction bases matches TRBD1. Taken from the germline V gene, the CDR1 and CDR2 loops are SNHLY and FYNNEI. The CDR3 starts with the cysteine, ends with the phenylalanine, and has 15 residues. Only CDR3 DNA is held: 45 bases, read in frame from base 1. V and J are trimmed by 0 bases and 5 bases, and the gene matches miss 5 bases of the junction.